The 18 T cell receptor beta chains presented below share a single source sample, sequenced in a study of CD8+ T cells in alopecia areata. Sample treatment: oral pan-JAK inhibitor, 5-10 mg twice daily. Extracted RNA was reverse transcribed into cDNA, the sequencing template. The table came from immunoSEQ multiplex PCR; TCRdb's copy has only in-frame clones and leaves some out. Of around 100,000 clones listed, roughly two fifths were seen once; the top ten hold 18%. The specimen was CD8+ T cells sorted from blood, collected at week 24, from a patient treated with tofacitinib. The receptors shown here come from a human donor with alopecia areata.

In DNA, the CDR3 is TGTGCCAGCAGTGAATCAGTGACAGTATATGGGGGAGCTTTCTTT. As protein: CASSESVTVYGGAFF. This sequence joins TRBV25-1 and TRBJ1-1; the D gene is possibly TRBD1 (5 bases). The V and J ends lost 1 base and 10 bases respectively, with 19 bases between them. The CDR3 length is 15 residues. Germline lookup yields CDR1 MGHDK and CDR2 SYGVNS. The whole variable domain, remainder taken from reference TRBV25-1 and TRBJ1-1, is EADIYQTPRYLVIGTGKKITLECSQTMGHDKMYWYQQDPGMELHLIHYSYGVNSTEKGDLSSESTVSRIRTEHFPLTLESARPSHTSQYLCASSESVTVYGGAFFGQGTRLTVV.

The table lists this clone with a few counts. CDR3 loop: CASSPTIHGELFF. The CDR3 DNA follows: TGTGCCAGCAGTCCTACAATCCACGGGGAGCTGTTTTTT. The V call is TRBV28, the J call TRBJ2-2; D call uncertain. This CDR3 has 13 amino acids. In germline, CDR1 is MDHEN, CDR2 SYDVKM. The V and J ends lost 5 bases and 7 bases respectively, with 11 bases between them.

This clone was observed a handful of times. This chain connects TRBV7-9 to TRBJ2-5; no reliable D call. CDR1 and CDR2 from the germline V gene are SEHNR and FQNEAQ (reference sequence). V was shortened by 5 bases and J by 2 bases, with 15 bases between the two germline ends. There are 15 residues in the CDR3. The DNA for the CDR3 is TGTGCCAGCAGCCCGGCCGAAATCGAACAAGAGACCCAGTACTTC. This codes for CASSPAEIEQETQYF.

As concerns this clone: The germline gene is not matched at one end of the junction; a read error may be the cause. The rearrangement uses TRBV19 and TRBJ2-7; D is undetermined. The CDR3 sequence is 9 residues long. Germline V lookup: CDR1 LNHDA, CDR2 SQIVND (reference sequence). The CDR3 spells CASSYGQYF. The CDR3 DNA follows: TGTGCCAGCTCCTACGGGCAGTACTTC.

The CDR3 protein is CASRPRGIQETQYF. For the CDR3, the DNA is TGTGCCAGCAGACCTCGGGGGATCCAAGAGACCCAGTACTTC. The chain combines TRBV27 with TRBJ2-5; a possible D gene is TRBD2 (6 bases). V dropped 6 bases and J dropped 1 base, with 12 bases sitting between them. CDR3 length: 14 amino acids. CDR1 is MNHEY and CDR2 is SMNVEV in the germline V gene (reference sequence).

The rearrangement uses TRBV11-2 and TRBJ1-4, with 7 bases matching TRBD1. V dropped 5 bases and J dropped 3; count of bases not matched to a gene: 3. Per germline, CDR1 SGHAT and CDR2 FQNNGV. The CDR3 is 14 amino acids. CDR3 amino acids: CASSAGGANEKLFF. For the CDR3, the DNA is TGTGCCAGCAGCGCAGGGGGTGCTAATGAAAAACTGTTTTTT. The complete variable domain, with remaining parts taken from reference TRBV11-2 and TRBJ1-4, reads EAGVAQSPRYKIIEKRQSVAFWCNPISGHATLYWYQQILGQGPKLLIQFQNNGVVDDSQLPKDRFSAERLKGVDSTLKIQPAKLEDSAVYLCASSAGGANEKLFFGSGTQLSVL.

The table lists this clone with a few counts. The CDR3 region is CIRFDRNGYTF. The DNA of the CDR3 is TGTATCCGTTTCGACCGTAATGGCTACACCTTC. V gene TRBV30 combines with J gene TRBJ1-2; the D is unclear. Germline V lookup: CDR1 GTSNPN, CDR2 SVGIG (reference sequence). The CDR3 contains 11 residues.

This clone was observed a handful of times. Only one base separates this from a far larger clonotype, so it likely reflects a read error. Within the sample, other DNA sequences also encode this same CDR3. CDR3 in DNA: TGTGCCAGCAGCCAAGAGGGGAATAGCAATCAGCCCCAGCATTTT. Encoded protein: CASSQEGNSNQPQHF. The chain recombines TRBV4-2 with TRBJ1-5; D gene ambiguous. CDR3 length equals 15 residues. Trimming removed 0 bases at V and 0 bases at J, with 6 bases between. Germline V gene lookup returns CDR1 LGHNA and CDR2 YNFKEQ.

The V call is TRBV4-1, the J call TRBJ2-2, with 8 bases that match TRBD1. The V and J ends lost 3 bases and 7 bases, in that order; junction bases with no gene match: 16. The germline V gene encodes CDR1 MGHRA and CDR2 YSYEKL. The CDR3 is 18 residues long. As DNA, the CDR3 is TGCGCCAGCAGCCATGGACCGGGACAGGATTTTGCAAGCGGGGAGCTGTTTTTT. This encodes CASSHGPGQDFASGELFF.

The DNA of the CDR3 is TGCGCCAGCAGCCAGTCCAACTACGAGACCCAGTACTTC. This translates into CASSQSNYETQYF. The chain has TRBV4-1 and TRBJ2-5; D ambiguous. Germline-derived CDR1 and CDR2 are MGHRA and YSYEKL. Trimming left V 3 bases short and J 5 bases short, with 10 bases between. This CDR3 is built from 13 residues.

The J gene is TRBJ1-1, the V gene TRBV7-6; D remains ambiguous. The CDR3 consists of 14 residues. The V and J ends lost 1 base and 2 bases respectively, with 8 bases between them. The germline V gene has CDR1 SGHVS and CDR2 FNYEAQ. The CDR3 DNA follows: TGTGCCAGCAGCTTAGTCGGCTCTAACACTGAAGCTTTCTTT. This gives the protein CASSLVGSNTEAFF.

The rearrangement joins TRBV9 to TRBJ1-2; D not resolved. Trimming cost V 0 bases and J 6 bases, with 12 bases left between them. The V gene's germline CDR1 is SGDLS and CDR2 YYNGEE. This CDR3 has 14 residues. In DNA, the CDR3 is TGTGCCAGCAGCGTAGATAGATCTAAGCATGGCTACACCTTC. Protein product: CASSVDRSKHGYTF.

This sequence joins TRBV25-1 and TRBJ2-1; D gene ambiguous. V dropped 4 bases and J dropped 0 bases, with 10 bases sitting between them. Germline V gene sequence: CDR1 MGHDK, CDR2 SYGVNS. The CDR3 is made up of 15 amino acids. CDR3 in DNA: TGTGCCAGCAGTGTGGGCGTCCGCTCCTACAATGAGCAGTTCTTC. The encoded protein is CASSVGVRSYNEQFF. Based on the CDR3 plus reference TRBV25-1 and TRBJ2-1, the full variable domain is EADIYQTPRYLVIGTGKKITLECSQTMGHDKMYWYQQDPGMELHLIHYSYGVNSTEKGDLSSESTVSRIRTEHFPLTLESARPSHTSQYLCASSVGVRSYNEQFFGPGTRLTVL.

The rearrangement joins TRBV27 to TRBJ2-7, with a tentative D call TRBD2 (5 bases). The CDR3 spans 13 residues. Germline assignment: CDR1 MNHEY and CDR2 SMNVEV (reference sequence). The V end lost 5 bases, the J end lost 0 bases, and 8 bases lay between the germline ends. The CDR3, as DNA: TGTGCCAGCAGTCGCCGGGGCTCCTACGAGCAGTACTTC. This sequence encodes CASSRRGSYEQYF.

The sample holds a few counts of this clone. V is TRBV27 and J is TRBJ2-7; D not certain. V lost 2 bases, J lost 6 bases, and 14 bases lay in between. The CDR3 runs 14 residues. The germline CDR1 and CDR2 sequences are MNHEY and SMNVEV (reference sequence). The CDR3 loop reads CASSLGRVLGEQYF. The CDR3 coding sequence is TGTGCCAGCAGTTTAGGGCGAGTACTGGGCGAGCAGTACTTC.

The CDR3 protein is CASSDGAQETQYF. CDR3 coding DNA: TGTGCCAGCAGCGACGGGGCCCAAGAGACCCAGTACTTC. The rearrangement links TRBV9 to TRBJ2-5, with D possibly called TRBD1 or TRBD2 (5 bases each). The CDR3 has 13 amino acids. Germline CDR1 SGDLS, CDR2 YYNGEE. V lost 3 bases and J 1 base, leaving 7 bases between the germline ends.

The V gene is TRBV29-1, the J gene TRBJ2-6; 10 nucleotides match TRBD1. This CDR3 is built from 15 residues. Unmatched junction bases numbered 6, after V lost 6 bases and J lost 4 bases. Germline V CDR1 and CDR2: SQVTM, ANQGSEA. The CDR3 bases are TGCAGCGTCGCCGGGACAGGGGACGGGGCCAACGTCCTGACTTTC. It encodes CSVAGTGDGANVLTF.

This clone was detected ten times or more. The chain recombines TRBV28 with TRBJ1-5, with D tentatively TRBD1 (5 bases). CDR3 length: 14 residues. Germline loops: CDR1 MDHEN, CDR2 SYDVKM. V lost 4 bases to trimming and J lost 6 bases, with 13 bases between them. CDR3 region: CASSSRGGSQPQHF. Written as DNA, the CDR3 is TGTGCCAGCAGTTCACGGGGGGGGAGTCAGCCCCAGCATTTT.